The 22 T cell receptor beta chains reported below all come from one sample, sequenced in a study of CD4 T cells in relation to SARS-CoV-2 and coronaviruses. These receptors have no known antigen. Profiled with immunoSEQ multiplex PCR; TCRdb holds only in-frame clones, not every one. The sample yields 20,000 to 25,000 clones, around 80% seen once. CD4+ T cells from unexposed donors were obtained before the COVID-19 pandemic (2011-2018). The cells were cultured for about ten days before CD4+ T cells were isolated. Sequenced input: CD4+ T cells from PBMCs, cultured in vitro. The receptors come from a human donor in good health.

This clone was seen a single time. The J gene is TRBJ2-1, the V gene TRBV5-4, with D unresolved. V was shortened by 4 bases and J by 5 bases, with 4 bases between the two germline ends. This CDR3 is built from 11 residues. Germline V CDR1 and CDR2: SGHNT, YYREEE (reference sequence). The CDR3 DNA is TGTGCCAGCAGCCATAACAATGAGCAGTTCTTC. This codes for CASSHNNEQFF.

V is TRBV6-1 and J is TRBJ1-5; 9 bases are shared with TRBD1. The CDR3 runs to 15 residues. Germline CDR1 is MNHNS and CDR2 is SASEGT. The J segment lost 4 bases and the V segment lost 0 bases, leaving 1 base of the junction unmatched. The CDR3: CASSEAGQGNQPQHF. The CDR3 DNA is TGTGCCAGCAGTGAAGCGGGACAGGGTAATCAGCCCCAGCATTTT.

V gene TRBV28 combines with J gene TRBJ2-2, with 8 bases fitting TRBD2. Trimming took 7 bases from V and 2 from J; bases not matched to a gene: 9. This CDR3 is built from 16 residues. Germline-derived CDR1 and CDR2 are MDHEN and SYDVKM. DNA for the CDR3: TGTGCCAGCACCCCCGGGAGGGGGGGCAACACCGGGGAGCTGTTTTTT. Its translation: CASTPGRGGNTGELFF.

The chain has TRBV19 and TRBJ2-5; D is unclear. With 2 bases removed from V and 2 bases from J, the gap between germline ends came to 12 bases. The CDR3 loop spans 15 amino acids. Germline V CDR1 and CDR2: LNHDA, SQIVND (reference sequence). DNA of the CDR3: TGTGCCAGTAGTATATTCGGTGGGATTCAAGAGACCCAGTACTTC. Protein product: CASSIFGGIQETQYF.

V usage is TRBV20-1 and J usage is TRBJ2-1; no clear D. This CDR3 is 11 amino acids long. V was shortened by 4 bases and J by 15 bases, with 16 bases between the two germline ends. Germline-derived CDR1 and CDR2 are DFQATT and SNEGSKA (reference sequence). In nucleotides, the CDR3 is TGCAGTGCTACCTCTAGGGCTGGGTTGTTCTTC. Translated, it gives CSATSRAGLFF.

The chain has TRBV7-9 and TRBJ1-1; tentatively, D is TRBD1 (6 bases). Trimming removed 5 bases at V and 1 base at J, with 14 bases between. The CDR3 is 15 residues long. Germline V gene data show CDR1 as SEHNR and CDR2 as FQNEAQ (reference sequence). CDR3 sequence (DNA): TGTGCCAGCAGCCCACAAGGACAGACGAACACTGAAGCTTTCTTT. It yields the protein CASSPQGQTNTEAFF.

The chain carries TRBV3-1 (or the pseudogene TRBV3-2) and TRBJ2-1; D tentatively fits TRBD1 or TRBD2 (5 bases each). The germline CDR1 and CDR2 sequences are LGHDT and YNNKEL (reference sequence). The CDR3 spans 13 residues. Deletions cut 1 base from V and 9 bases from J, with 10 bases between. The CDR3 coding sequence is TGTGCCAGCAGCCAAGGAGGGGCAGTTGAGCAGTTCTTC. Amino acids: CASSQGGAVEQFF.

This chain links TRBV19 with TRBJ2-1, with TRBD2 identical over 10 bases. The CDR3 runs 16 residues. Germline values: CDR1 LNHDA, CDR2 SQIVND (reference sequence). V gave up 6 bases and J gave up 1 base; unmatched junction bases: 6. The DNA of the CDR3 is TGTGCCAGTAGGTCTAGCGGGAGTACGTCCTACAATGAGCAGTTCTTC. Protein product: CASRSSGSTSYNEQFF.

This clone was observed a single time. CDR3 protein: CASSYSPRGTQYF. Written as DNA, the CDR3 is TGTGCCAGCAGTTACAGCCCCAGGGGCACGCAGTATTTT. The V call is TRBV6-6, the J call TRBJ2-3; D possibly corresponds to TRBD1 (6 bases). Germline assignment: CDR1 MNHNY and CDR2 SVGAGI (reference sequence). Trimming stripped 2 bases from V and 9 bases from J, with 12 bases between. The CDR3 extends over 13 amino acids.

The rearrangement links TRBV24-1 to TRBJ2-1; 12 bases match TRBD2. Germline CDR1 reads KGHDR; CDR2 reads SFDVKD. This CDR3 region has 16 residues. J gave up 0 bases and V 7 bases, and 3 bases lay outside the gene matches. The CDR3 loop reads CATRSSGGGSYNEQFF. In nucleotides, the CDR3 is TGTGCCACCAGATCTAGCGGGGGGGGCTCCTACAATGAGCAGTTCTTC.

This clone came up a few times. The chain uses TRBV5-1 and TRBJ2-1; no clear D gene. This CDR3 spans 14 amino acids. CDR1 is SGHRS and CDR2 is YFSETQ in the germline V gene. Trimming left V 2 bases short and J 5 bases short, with 11 bases between. In nucleotides, the CDR3 is TGCGCCAGCAGCTTCCGTGGCCAAAACAATGAGCAGTTCTTC. Translation gives CASSFRGQNNEQFF.

The rearrangement links TRBV10-1 to TRBJ2-3; tentative D call: TRBD1 (5 bases). CDR1 and CDR2 (germline): WNHNN, SYGVQD (reference sequence). This CDR3 is 15 amino acids long. Trimming removed 2 bases at V and 4 bases at J, with 13 bases between. The CDR3 is CASSEVFGAADTQYF. For the CDR3, the DNA is TGCGCCAGCAGTGAGGTTTTTGGGGCGGCAGATACGCAGTATTTT.

This clone has only one observation. The chain joins TRBV5-1 to TRBJ1-3; D unclear. The germline V gene has CDR1 SGHRS and CDR2 YFSETQ. The germline V and J ends were trimmed by 0 bases and 6 bases, with 10 bases remaining between them. The CDR3 is made up of 14 amino acids. CDR3 amino acids: CASSLAGRANTIYF. The CDR3 region has the DNA TGCGCCAGCAGCTTGGCGGGAAGGGCAAACACCATATATTTT.

This sequence joins TRBV13 and TRBJ1-2; 7 bases are shared with TRBD1. Trimming cost V 7 bases and J 5 bases; bases outside gene matches: 7. This CDR3 has 13 amino acids. CDR1 PRHDT and CDR2 FYEKMQ come from the germline V gene (reference sequence). CDR3 nucleotides: TGTGCCAGCATGCGGGGACAGACGTATGGCTACACCTTC. Its translation: CASMRGQTYGYTF.

The V and J genes are TRBV7-9 and TRBJ2-7; tentative D call: TRBD2 (9 bases). The CDR3 extends over 18 amino acids. The V and J ends lost 2 bases and 0 bases respectively, with 20 bases between them. Germline V CDR1 and CDR2: SEHNR, FQNEAQ (reference sequence). The CDR3 region is CASSLTGGLAGLSYEQYF. Here the CDR3 DNA reads TGTGCCAGCAGCTTAACAGGGGGGCTAGCGGGGCTCTCCTACGAGCAGTACTTC.

This clone showed up just once. This chain connects TRBV18 to TRBJ2-7; D is uncertain. This CDR3 region has 14 residues. V gave up 1 base and J gave up 0 bases, with 7 bases separating them. CDR1 is KGHSH, CDR2 LQKENI, per germline. The CDR3 region has the DNA TGTGCCAGCTCACCACGGAGTAACTCCTACGAGCAGTACTTC. It codes for CASSPRSNSYEQYF.

This chain links TRBV5-1 with TRBJ2-3; 13 nucleotides match TRBD2. Germline V gene lookup returns CDR1 SGHRS and CDR2 YFSETQ. This CDR3 spans 16 amino acids. The trim removed 5 bases at V and 1 base at J, leaving 4 bases unmatched. The CDR3 sequence is CASRDGTSGGTDTQYF. For the CDR3, the DNA is TGCGCCAGCAGGGATGGGACTAGCGGGGGCACAGATACGCAGTATTTT.

The CDR3 protein is CSASGRDEQYF. The CDR3 DNA is TGCAGTGCTAGTGGGCGAGACGAGCAGTACTTC. J is TRBJ2-7 and V is TRBV20-1; D ambiguous. The germline V and J ends were trimmed by 3 bases and 5 bases, with 8 bases remaining between them. The CDR3 has 11 residues. Germline V gene sequence: CDR1 DFQATT, CDR2 SNEGSKA (reference sequence).

The chain is built from TRBV3-1 (or the pseudogene TRBV3-2) and TRBJ2-3; D not certain. The CDR3 extends over 13 amino acids. The V gene's germline CDR1 is LGHDT and CDR2 YNNKEL (reference sequence). The V gene lost 1 base and the J gene lost 7 bases, with 9 bases spanning the gap. In nucleotides, the CDR3 is TGTGCCAGCAGCCAAGCGGTGGGCTATACGCAGTATTTT. Its protein product is CASSQAVGYTQYF.

The chain carries TRBV3-1 (or the pseudogene TRBV3-2) and TRBJ2-4; no firm D call. The ends were cut back, 1 base at V and 0 bases at J, with 10 bases in the middle. The germline V gene has CDR1 LGHDT and CDR2 YNNKEL (reference sequence). There are 16 residues in the CDR3. CDR3 sequence: CASSQGLQLAKNIQYF. CDR3 nucleotides: TGTGCCAGCAGCCAAGGACTTCAACTAGCCAAAAACATTCAGTACTTC.

V is TRBV20-1 and J is TRBJ2-1; 9 bases fit TRBD1. With 6 bases clipped from V and 13 bases from J, the junction kept 7 bases outside the gene matches. The length of the CDR3 is 11 residues. The germline V gene has CDR1 DFQATT and CDR2 SNEGSKA (reference sequence). The CDR3: CSALGQGRQFF. The CDR3 nucleotides are TGCAGTGCCCTGGGACAGGGCCGACAGTTCTTC.

This chain links TRBV7-6 with TRBJ2-1; possible D gene TRBD2, 5 bases. CDR1 is SGHVS, CDR2 FNYEAQ, per germline. Trimming shortened V by 2 bases and J by 5 bases, and 10 bases separated the two germline ends. This CDR3 has 14 amino acids. The CDR3 DNA follows: TGTGCCAGCAGCTTAATAGCGCAAAACAATGAGCAGTTCTTC. As protein: CASSLIAQNNEQFF.